This T cell receptor beta chain was sequenced in a study of cytomegalovirus exposure and HLA in healthy donors. Notes on the study in general: Investigators reported 164 TCR beta chains as tied to cytomegalovirus. In a later analysis, at a false discovery rate of 0.05, under 20,000 TCR beta sequences matched HLA alleles.

On this clone itself: The target antigen is unknown.

J was trimmed by 2 bases and V by 0 bases; bases with no gene match: 3. Per the germline V gene, CDR1 is LNHNV and CDR2 is YYDKDF (reference sequence). CDR3 length: 15 amino acids. PCR was performed using 60 Vbeta and 13 Jbeta primers. Sequencing was performed with immunoSEQ multiplex PCR; in TCRdb, only in-frame clones are kept and a portion is missing. The sample includes 60,000 to 75,000 clones, around 74% of them seen just once. The source is a woman aged 60-75 years in good health and CMV-seropositive. This rearrangement joins TRBV15 to TRBJ2-7, with TRBD2 identical over 8 bases. Sequencing used PBMCs. The CDR3 DNA reads as TGTGCCACCAGCAGAGAGGGTAGCGGGGCCTACGAGCAGTACTTC. Translated: CATSREGSGAYEQYF.